One sample yielded the 17 T cell receptor beta chains listed below, sequenced in a study of T-cell reconstitution after alpha-beta-depleted transplantation in children. Unique molecular identifiers were incorporated into the prepared TCRbeta library. MiXCR, run by TCRdb on the PCR reads, gives a single entry per CDR3 protein. The repertoire holds about 980,000 distinct CDR3 sequences, with about 30% as singletons. The specimen comprised PBMCs, mostly from graft donor cells, sampled 360 days after TCRalphabeta/CD19-depleted stem cell transplant. Every receptor here comes from a boy younger than two who had a stem cell transplant for SCID, so the T cells may come from the graft donor.

The chain uses TRBV6-2 or TRBV6-3 and TRBJ1-2; 7 bases are a match to TRBD1. V trimming: 5 bases; J trimming: 3 bases; junction bases outside the gene matches: 6. The germline gives CDR1 MNHEY, CDR2 SVGEGT. This CDR3 has 14 residues. The CDR3 bases are TGTGCCAGCAGTGCGGGACAGACCGACTATGGCTACACCTTC. It yields the protein CASSAGQTDYGYTF.

This clonotype was detected only a few times. The chain recombines TRBV9 with TRBJ2-2; the D gene could be TRBD1 or TRBD2 (6 bases each). Trimming stripped 3 bases from V and 5 bases from J, with 8 bases between. CDR3 size: 13 residues. Germline values: CDR1 SGDLS, CDR2 YYNGEE. CDR3 in DNA: TGTGCCAGCAGCGAGGGGGGTACCGGGGAGCTGTTTTTT. Its protein product is CASSEGGTGELFF.

The chain joins TRBV20-1 to TRBJ2-1, with TRBD1 matching 7 bases. The V and J ends lost 5 bases and 2 bases, in that order; junction bases with no gene match: 9. Germline CDR1 reads DFQATT; CDR2 reads SNEGSKA (reference sequence). This CDR3 contains 15 residues. CDR3 coding DNA: TGCAGTGCTCCCCCAGGGGGAGTCCCCTACAATGAGCAGTTCTTC. Protein: CSAPPGGVPYNEQFF.

The V gene is TRBV28, the J gene TRBJ2-7, with D uncertain. V lost 5 bases and J 2 bases, leaving 13 bases between the germline ends. Germline-derived CDR1 and CDR2 are MDHEN and SYDVKM. CDR3 length: 14 amino acids. CDR3 sequence (DNA): TGTGCCAGCAGTGTGGGCGGCGTGACCTACGAGCAGTACTTC. Translating gives CASSVGGVTYEQYF.

This chain uses TRBV12-3 or TRBV12-4 with TRBJ1-1; no clear D gene. V was trimmed by 6 bases and J by 5 bases, leaving 16 bases between them. This CDR3 is built from 14 residues. CDR3 protein: CASSERRVATEAFF. CDR3 sequence (DNA): TGTGCCAGCAGCGAGCGGAGGGTCGCGACTGAAGCTTTCTTT.

This clonotype has only a few counts. DNA for the CDR3: TGTGCCAGCAGTCAGGGGGCCCATCAGCCCCAGCATTTT. Translated: CASSQGAHQPQHF. The V gene is TRBV12-3 or TRBV12-4, the J gene TRBJ1-5, with 8 bases fitting TRBD1. The ends lost 5 bases at V and 5 bases at J; junction bases unmatched: 2. The CDR3 is made up of 13 amino acids.

This clonotype was counted between two and nine times. The chain combines TRBV12-3 or TRBV12-4 with TRBJ2-5; D remains unclear. The CDR3 has 16 amino acids. V shed 3 bases and J shed 4 bases, with 18 bases lying between them. The CDR3 nucleotides read TGTGCCAGCAGTTTTAAGGGTTGGGGTCTAGGAGAGACCCAGTACTTC. As protein: CASSFKGWGLGETQYF.

This chain connects TRBV5-1 to TRBJ2-1, with 10 bases identical to TRBD1. J lost 6 bases, V lost 1 base, and 4 bases had no gene match. The germline V gene encodes CDR1 SGHRS and CDR2 YFSETQ. There are 15 residues in the CDR3. CDR3 DNA sequence: TGCGCCAGCAGCTTGAGACAGGGGGCGAGCAATGAGCAGTTCTTC. It specifies CASSLRQGASNEQFF.

The rearrangement links TRBV5-1 to TRBJ2-1; 10 nucleotides line up with TRBD1. Germline V gives CDR1 SGHRS, CDR2 YFSETQ. This CDR3 is built from 17 residues. Trimming removed 4 bases from V and 6 bases from J; junction bases left unmatched: 13. CDR3 sequence: CASSVGTGVLDVNEQFF. CDR3 bases: TGCGCCAGCAGCGTCGGGACAGGGGTGTTGGATGTCAATGAGCAGTTCTTC.

This clonotype was counted between two and nine times. V gene TRBV4-1 combines with J gene TRBJ2-2; TRBD2 is a possible D gene (6 bases). CDR1 is MGHRA, CDR2 YSYEKL, per germline. V dropped 1 base and J dropped 7 bases, with 16 bases sitting between them. CDR3 length: 16 amino acids. The CDR3: CASSQVGRGKSGELFF. In DNA, the CDR3 is TGCGCCAGCAGCCAAGTTGGGCGGGGAAAAAGCGGGGAGCTGTTTTTT.

The sample holds a few counts of this clonotype. The V call is TRBV20-1, the J call TRBJ1-5; D possibly corresponds to TRBD1 (6 bases). The CDR3 extends over 13 amino acids. The V and J ends lost 0 bases and 7 bases respectively, with 10 bases between them. Germline assignment: CDR1 DFQATT and CDR2 SNEGSKA (reference sequence). The CDR3 DNA is TGCAGTGCTAGAGATGGGGGGCAACAGCCCCAGCATTTT. Its protein is CSARDGGQQPQHF.

The rearrangement uses TRBV15 and TRBJ1-5, with D unclear. CDR1 and CDR2 from the germline V gene are LNHNV and YYDKDF (reference sequence). This CDR3 spans 18 amino acids. V was shortened by 1 base and J by 6 bases, with 22 bases between the two germline ends. In DNA form, the CDR3 reads TGTGCCACCAGCAGAGCCCCCCCCGGATCGCCTTTGGCTCAGCCCCAGCATTTT. Protein sequence: CATSRAPPGSPLAQPQHF.

This clonotype occurred a few times. The gene calls are TRBV4-2 and TRBJ2-4, with TRBD2 identical over 7 bases. The V segment lost 0 bases and the J segment 7 bases; nucleotides outside the gene matches: 3. Germline V lookup: CDR1 LGHNA, CDR2 YNFKEQ. This CDR3 spans 14 amino acids. The CDR3 nucleotides are TGTGCCAGCAGCCAAGATGGGCGGGGGAACATTCAGTACTTC. Translating it yields CASSQDGRGNIQYF.

This clonotype was seen just once. The chain employs TRBV4-3 and TRBJ2-5, with TRBD1 matching 7 bases. The ends lost 0 bases at V and 2 bases at J; junction bases unmatched: 6. The germline V gene has CDR1 LGHNA and CDR2 YSLEER. CDR3 length: 16 residues. CDR3 DNA: TGCGCCAGCAGCCAAGATCTCGGCAGGGGGCAAGAGACCCAGTACTTC. As protein: CASSQDLGRGQETQYF.

This clonotype has only a few counts. V is TRBV15 and J is TRBJ1-2; 8 nucleotides match TRBD1. CDR3 length: 15 amino acids. Germline CDR1 is LNHNV and CDR2 is YYDKDF (reference sequence). V was clipped by 0 bases and J by 6 bases; unmatched bases: 6. The CDR3 spells CATSREQGAGDGYTF. The CDR3 region has the DNA TGTGCCACCAGCAGAGAGCAGGGGGCAGGGGATGGCTACACCTTC.

V gene TRBV7-2 combines with J gene TRBJ2-1; a possible D gene is TRBD1 (5 bases). V was trimmed by 5 bases and J by 12 bases, leaving 14 bases between them. The length of the CDR3 is 12 residues. Germline V gives CDR1 SGHTA, CDR2 FQGNSA. The CDR3 DNA sequence: TGTGCCAGCAGCCCGGACATTATGGGGCAGTTCTTC. It yields the protein CASSPDIMGQFF.

In DNA, the CDR3 is TGTGCCAGCAGGACCTTCTCCTACGAGCAGTACTTC. Protein sequence: CASRTFSYEQYF. The rearrangement joins TRBV2 to TRBJ2-7; D unresolved. V lost 6 bases and J lost 0, with 6 bases in between. This CDR3 is built from 12 residues. In germline, CDR1 is SNHLY, CDR2 FYNNEI.